The present T cell receptor beta chain was sequenced within a study of blood T cell repertoires in COVID-19. Across the study: PBMCs, B-cell-depleted T cells, or T cells provided the cDNA or gDNA that made up the material.

This CDR3 comprises 14 residues. Germline assignment: CDR1 MNHNS and CDR2 SASEGT. Trimming pared 2 bases from V and 2 bases from J, leaving 10 bases between. Profiling relied on immunoSEQ multiplex PCR, and the TCRdb table lists in-frame clones only, not all of them. The table shows 450,000 or so clones, with 80% to 90% occurring only once. The chain has TRBV6-1 and TRBJ2-7; no clear D gene. The receptor was derived from a man aged 18 to 29 with COVID-19, enrolled during active disease. The sample was peripheral blood. Here the CDR3 reads CASSEFQVAYEQYF. In nucleotides, the CDR3 is TGTGCCAGCAGTGAATTCCAGGTTGCCTACGAGCAGTACTTC.